This record looks at one T cell receptor beta chain sequence and its context. The antigen remains undetermined. The germline gene is not matched at one end of the junction; a read error may be the cause. This sample was taken from a study of identical twins. Findings and limits, study-wide: Partly confounded zero-insertion analyses could result from invariant MAIT and iNKT cells.

The CDR3 sequence is 13 residues long. Looked up from germline, CDR1 is SQVTM and CDR2 is ANQGSEA. TCRdb called the 5' RACE reads again in MiXCR, with one record for every CDR3 protein. The table lists over 250,000 distinct CDR3 sequences, roughly 9.8% of them singletons, with 6% to 8.5% in the top ten. The sample also formed part of further work on yellow fever vaccine responses in identical twins.

The chain joins TRBV29-1 to TRBJ2-1; 11 bases are a match to TRBD2. Sequenced material: CD8+ T cells sorted from blood. The TCR comes from a woman under 30 in good health. The CDR3 DNA reads TGCAGCGTGGGGACTAGCGGATACAATGAGCAGATCTTC. This translates into CSVGTSGYNEQIF.